This T cell receptor (beta chain) was captured in a study of technical replicates of blood from a few donors. As regards this clone: This CDR3 is also generated by other DNA sequences in the sample.

Germline CDR1 and CDR2: SGHRS and YFSETQ. The CDR3 covers 13 residues. Unmatched junction bases numbered 0, after V lost 0 bases and J lost 4 bases. Repertoires were generated with immunoSEQ multiplex PCR, while TCRdb's copy carries only in-frame clones and drops some. The sample has approximately 79,000 clones, around 97% seen once; the top ten hold around 0.2%. The chain recombines TRBV5-1 with TRBJ2-5; 7 positions agree with TRBD1. Sequenced material: T cells isolated from PBMCs. This TCR came from a human donor in good health. The CDR3 spells CASSLGQGETQYF. The CDR3, as DNA: TGCGCCAGCAGCTTGGGACAGGGAGAGACCCAGTACTTC.